This T cell receptor (beta chain) was sequenced for a study of blood T cells in healthy people across ages. Overall study results and limits: Researchers deemed the diversity estimates from one million T cells underestimates. Since the PBMCs were unsorted, naive and antigen-experienced cells could not be conclusively compared.

A second roughly 6 to 11 cycle PCR used barcoded and J-beta primers. TCRdb reprocessed the 5' RACE reads with MiXCR, giving one entry per CDR3 protein. The repertoire holds approximately 850,000 distinct CDR3 sequences, with more than 40% as singletons. The V gene's germline CDR1 is DFQATT and CDR2 SNEGSKA (reference sequence). Trimming removed 1 base from V and 11 bases from J, with 18 bases in between. The length of the CDR3 is 15 residues. As concerns this clonotype: What it binds is not known.

The sequence came from a man aged 60 to 69 in good health. Specimen: blood. The rearrangement uses TRBV20-1 and TRBJ1-6; maybe TRBD1 (6 bases). The CDR3 DNA follows: TGCAGTGCTAGAGCCGTGGGGGGCGCAGCGGCACCCCTCCACTTT. Residues: CSARAVGGAAAPLHF.